The T cell receptor beta chain described here comes from a study of identical twins listed by TCRdb under 2016. About the full investigation: To test whether fetal clonotypes persist, the study used deep sequencing on TCR alpha and beta repertoires from monozygotic twins, unrelated adults of various ages, and cord blood. To rule out contamination, replicate twin experiments were performed at different times with different library preparation protocols. The research as a whole found: Invariant T cells such as MAIT and iNKT could partly confound zero-insertion analyses, though diverse VJ usage argued against this for most clonotypes. Because the same donors could not be followed over many years, the conclusions relied on cross-sectional statistical analysis. In monozygotic twins, recombination models systematically underestimated out-of-frame TCR alpha sharing, but the models matched the sharing seen between unrelated individuals. Abundant cord blood beta clonotypes had fewer insertions, young adult naive repertoires showed a similar but weaker trend, and memory repertoires showed no such trend. Out-of-frame TCR alpha sequences shared between twins showed an excess of low generation-probability sequences compared with coincidental sharing between unrelated individuals. The excess sharing between twins in beta out-of-frame sequences was weaker because fewer shared sequences reduced the signal-to-noise ratio.

This clonotype has ten or more counts. This receptor's antigen is unknown. The sample holds no much larger clone one base away, and base qualities are not on file. Libraries were built with 5' RACE. The listed sequencing device is Illumina HiSeq 2000. A universal primer binding site was added through template switching, and the final cDNA carried a unique molecular identifier so that TCR cDNA molecules could be counted accurately. First-strand cDNA for TCR alpha and beta chains was synthesized from specific primers in the conserved constant-segment region. To control for contamination, each cDNA library was double barcoded with a SMART-Mk sample barcode plus Illumina barcodes. TruSeq adapter sequences, together with Illumina sample barcodes, were added in two successive PCR steps. The TCR alpha and beta cDNA libraries were sequenced on the Illumina HiSeq platform using custom primers. The original pipeline was this. Unique molecular identifiers were extracted from raw reads with MiGEC, and CDR3 positions were determined with MiXCR. Recombination models were inferred per individual with the repgenHMM and IGoR tools using an EM algorithm. Shared clonotypes were analyzed with the tcR package in R, and sharing was normalized by the product of cloneset sizes. To study raw recombination free of thymic and clonal selection effects, out-of-frame nonproductive sequences were analyzed. Through fastp at Q25 and MiXCR, TCRdb rebuilt clones from the public reads, retaining in-frame beta chains. Rows are unified per CDR3 protein, each entry keeping the most common DNA and genes. In this record, the V and J calls reflect TCRdb's handling and not the investigators' own analysis. The sample data list roughly 700,000 distinct CDR3 sequences, and 8.6% of these were observed just once. Roughly 0.97% of the sample is held by the ten biggest clonotypes.

Every donor was a healthy Caucasian. Three pairs of female monozygotic twins, all aged about 18 to 29 years, made up the twin cohort. The RNA used for TCR libraries was isolated from peripheral blood mononuclear cells. V has 9 bases trimmed and J has 1 base trimmed; junction bases matching no gene number 6. Measured from the cysteine to the phenylalanine, the CDR3 is 15 residues long. Left in the record is the CDR3 DNA by itself, 45 bases read in frame from the first base. CDR1 and CDR2 (ENHRY, SYGVKD) derive from the germline V gene. These sequences were also reported in another study, on yellow fever vaccine responses in identical twins. The second study, in turn, reports: According to the authors, the vaccine-induced T cell response in identical twins seemed to be partly convergent and partly specific to each individual. In identical twins, the study followed T cell clones that responded to the vaccine with precision.

The sequence joins TRBV10-3 to TRBJ2-2, and 9 junctional nucleotides match TRBD1. The receptor's source is a woman younger than 30 in good health. Sequences were obtained from PBMCs. The CDR3 in this case is CAIFPGQGNTGELFF. The DNA sequence follows: TGTGCCATATTCCCGGGACAGGGGAACACCGGGGAGCTGTTTTTT.